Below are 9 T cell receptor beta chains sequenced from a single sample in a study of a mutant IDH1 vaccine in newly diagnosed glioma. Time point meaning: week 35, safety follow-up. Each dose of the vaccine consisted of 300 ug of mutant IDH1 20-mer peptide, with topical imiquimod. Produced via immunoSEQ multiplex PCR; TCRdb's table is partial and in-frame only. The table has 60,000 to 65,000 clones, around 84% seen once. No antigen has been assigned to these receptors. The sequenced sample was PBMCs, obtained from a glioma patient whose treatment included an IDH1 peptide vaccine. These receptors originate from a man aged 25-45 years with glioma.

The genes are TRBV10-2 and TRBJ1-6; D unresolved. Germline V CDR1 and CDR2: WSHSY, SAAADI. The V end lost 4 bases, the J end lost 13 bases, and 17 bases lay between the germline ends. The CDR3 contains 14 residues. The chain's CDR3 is CASSGLGFESPLHF. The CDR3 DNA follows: TGCGCCAGCAGTGGCCTGGGGTTTGAATCGCCCCTCCACTTT.

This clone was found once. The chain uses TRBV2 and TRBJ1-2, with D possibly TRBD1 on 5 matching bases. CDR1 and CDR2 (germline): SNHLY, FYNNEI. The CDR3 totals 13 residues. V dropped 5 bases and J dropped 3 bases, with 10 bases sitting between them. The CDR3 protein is CASSPTEDYGYTF. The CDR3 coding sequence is TGTGCCAGCAGTCCGACAGAGGACTATGGCTACACCTTC. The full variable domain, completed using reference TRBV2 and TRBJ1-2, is EPEVTQTPSHQVTQMGQEVILRCVPISNHLYFYWYRQILGQKVEFLVSFYNNEISEKSEIFDDQFSVERPDGSNFTLKIRSTKLEDSAMYFCASSPTEDYGYTFGSGTRLTVV.

DNA for the CDR3: TGTGCCAGCAGCGCCGACAGGAGAGGGGACAATGAGCAGTTCTTC. Protein sequence: CASSADRRGDNEQFF. The rearrangement joins TRBV5-5 to TRBJ2-1; a weak D match, TRBD1 (6 bases). V was pared by 4 bases and J by 5 bases, with 16 bases between. CDR1 is SGHKS and CDR2 is YYEKEE in the germline V gene (reference sequence). This CDR3 contains 15 residues.

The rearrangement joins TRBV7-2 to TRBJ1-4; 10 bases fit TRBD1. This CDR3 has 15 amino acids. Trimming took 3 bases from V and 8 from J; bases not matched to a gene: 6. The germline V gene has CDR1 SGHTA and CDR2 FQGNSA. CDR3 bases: TGTGCCAGCAGCTTGACAGGGGGCGATTGGGAAAAACTGTTTTTT. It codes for CASSLTGGDWEKLFF.

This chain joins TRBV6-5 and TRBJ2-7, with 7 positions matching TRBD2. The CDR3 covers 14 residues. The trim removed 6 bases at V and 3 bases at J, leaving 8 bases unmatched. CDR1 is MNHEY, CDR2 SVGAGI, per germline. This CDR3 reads CASRRGSNYYEQYF. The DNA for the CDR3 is TGTGCCAGCAGGCGGGGGAGCAATTACTACGAGCAGTACTTC.

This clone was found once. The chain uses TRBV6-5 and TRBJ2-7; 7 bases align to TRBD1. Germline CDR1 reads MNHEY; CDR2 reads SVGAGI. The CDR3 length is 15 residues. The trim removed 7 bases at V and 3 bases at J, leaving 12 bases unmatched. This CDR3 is CASTRTGSGLYEQYF. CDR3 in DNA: TGTGCCAGCACTAGGACAGGCTCAGGACTCTACGAGCAGTACTTC.

This chain's CDR3 is CASDLGYRPQETQYF. The CDR3 DNA follows: TGTGCCAGCGACTTAGGGTACAGGCCCCAAGAGACCCAGTACTTC. The chain is built from TRBV7-9 and TRBJ2-5; D perhaps matches TRBD1 (5 bases). The ends were cut back, 8 bases at V and 1 base at J, with 17 bases in the middle. The CDR3 spans 15 residues. CDR1 SEHNR and CDR2 FQNEAQ come from the germline V gene (reference sequence).

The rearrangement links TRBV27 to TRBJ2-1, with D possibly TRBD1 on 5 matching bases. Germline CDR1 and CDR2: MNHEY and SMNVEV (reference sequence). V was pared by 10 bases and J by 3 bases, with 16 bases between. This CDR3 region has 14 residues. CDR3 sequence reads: CATQRGWNYNEQFF. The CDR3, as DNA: TGTGCCACCCAAAGGGGTTGGAACTACAATGAGCAGTTCTTC.

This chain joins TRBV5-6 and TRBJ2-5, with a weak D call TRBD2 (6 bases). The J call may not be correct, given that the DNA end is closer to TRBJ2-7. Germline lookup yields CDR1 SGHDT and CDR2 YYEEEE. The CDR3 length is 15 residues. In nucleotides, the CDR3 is TGTGCCAGCAGCTGGGAGGACGGAAGAAGCTACGAGCAGTACTTC. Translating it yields CASSWEDGRSYEQYF.